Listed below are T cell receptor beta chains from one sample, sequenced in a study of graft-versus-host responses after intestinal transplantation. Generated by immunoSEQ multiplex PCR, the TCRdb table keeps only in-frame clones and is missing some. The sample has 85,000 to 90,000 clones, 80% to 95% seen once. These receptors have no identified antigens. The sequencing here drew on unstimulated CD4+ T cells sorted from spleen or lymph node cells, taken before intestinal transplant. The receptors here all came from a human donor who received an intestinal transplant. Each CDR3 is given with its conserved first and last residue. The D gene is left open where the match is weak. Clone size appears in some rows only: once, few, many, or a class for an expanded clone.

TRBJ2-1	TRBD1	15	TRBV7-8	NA	CASSRAGQGGRVQFF	TGTGCCAGCAGCCGGGCGGGACAGGGTGGGAGGGTGCAGTTCTTC
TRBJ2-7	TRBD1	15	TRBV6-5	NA	CASSGTGTASYEQYF	TGTGCCAGCAGTGGGACAGGGACCGCCTCCTACGAGCAGTACTTC
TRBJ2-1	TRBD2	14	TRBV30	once	CASNSGRAGNEQFF	TGTGCTTCAAACAGCGGGAGGGCCGGCAATGAGCAGTTCTTC
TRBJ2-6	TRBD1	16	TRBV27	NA	CASSRGLTSGANVLTF	TGTGCCAGCAGCAGGGGGCTTACGTCTGGGGCCAACGTCCTGACTTTC
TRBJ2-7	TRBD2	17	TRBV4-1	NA	CASSQDSWGTSSYEQYF	TGCGCCAGCAGCCAAGATAGCTGGGGGACTAGCAGCTACGAGCAGTACTTC
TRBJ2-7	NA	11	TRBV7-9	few	CASSLNDEQYF	TGTGCCAGCAGCTTAAACGACGAGCAGTACTTC
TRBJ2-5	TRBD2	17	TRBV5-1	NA	CASSLADTSGRKETQYF	TGCGCCAGCAGCTTGGCCGATACTAGCGGGAGAAAAGAGACCCAGTACTTC
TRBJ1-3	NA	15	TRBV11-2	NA	CASSFNLVSGNTIYF	TGTGCCAGCAGCTTTAATCTGGTCTCTGGAAACACCATATATTTT
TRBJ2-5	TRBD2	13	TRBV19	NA	CASSIALAETQYF	TGTGCCAGTAGTATAGCACTAGCGGAGACCCAGTACTTC
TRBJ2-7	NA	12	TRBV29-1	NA	CSVEEGTYEQYF	TGCAGCGTTGAAGAGGGGACCTACGAGCAGTACTTC
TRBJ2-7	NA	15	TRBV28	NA	CASSLTGLSSYEQYF	TGTGCCAGCAGCTTAACAGGGCTCAGCTCCTACGAGCAGTACTTC
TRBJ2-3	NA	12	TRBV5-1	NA	CASSLSTDTQYF	TGCGCCAGCAGCTTGTCCACAGATACGCAGTATTTT
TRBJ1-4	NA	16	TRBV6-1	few	CASSEGMGSTNEKLFF	TGTGCCAGCAGTGAAGGCATGGGATCAACTAATGAAAAACTGTTTTTT
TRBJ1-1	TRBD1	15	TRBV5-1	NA	CASSALDREVTEAFF	TGCGCCAGCAGCGCCCTCGACAGGGAGGTAACTGAAGCTTTCTTT
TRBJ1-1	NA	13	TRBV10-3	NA	CAISEWGDTEAFF	TGTGCCATCAGTGAGTGGGGTGACACTGAAGCTTTCTTT
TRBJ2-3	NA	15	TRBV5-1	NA	CASSLDLPGTDTQYF	TGCGCCAGCAGCTTGGACCTACCAGGGACAGATACGCAGTATTTT
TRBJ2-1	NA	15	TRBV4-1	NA	CASSLDSSSYNEQFF	TGCGCCAGCAGCCTGGACAGTAGCTCCTACAATGAGCAGTTCTTC
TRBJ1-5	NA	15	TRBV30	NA	CAWSSGSYPSQPQHF	TGTGCCTGGAGTTCGGGGTCCTATCCAAGTCAGCCCCAGCATTTT
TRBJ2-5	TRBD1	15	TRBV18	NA	CASSPPGQGPETQYF	TGTGCCAGCTCACCACCGGGACAGGGGCCGGAGACCCAGTACTTC
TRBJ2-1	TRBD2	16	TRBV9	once	CASSVLSGSPYNEQFF	TGTGCCAGCAGCGTACTCAGCGGGAGCCCCTACAATGAGCAGTTCTTC
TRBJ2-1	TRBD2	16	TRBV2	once	CASSEGAGRRYNEQFF	TGTGCCAGCAGTGAAGGGGCCGGGAGGAGGTACAATGAGCAGTTCTTC
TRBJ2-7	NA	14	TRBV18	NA	CASSPRDNSYEQYF	TGTGCCAGCTCACCCCGGGACAACTCCTACGAGCAGTACTTC
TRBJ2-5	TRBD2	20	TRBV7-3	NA	CASSLPGTSGTQEIRETQYF	TGTGCCAGCAGCTTACCTGGGACTAGCGGGACACAAGAGATTAGAGAGACCCAGTACTTC
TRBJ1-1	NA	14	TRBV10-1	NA	CASSESTPSTVAFF	TGCGCCAGCAGTGAGTCGACTCCGTCGACAGTAGCTTTCTTT
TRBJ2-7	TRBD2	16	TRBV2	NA	CASSEWGLAGVHEQYF	TGTGCCAGCAGTGAATGGGGACTAGCGGGAGTCCACGAGCAGTACTTC
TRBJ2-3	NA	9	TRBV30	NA	CARILTQYF	TGTGCCCGGATTCTTACGCAGTATTTT
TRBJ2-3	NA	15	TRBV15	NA	CATSRDLGRRDTQYF	TGTGCCACCAGCAGAGATTTGGGTCGTAGAGATACGCAGTATTTT
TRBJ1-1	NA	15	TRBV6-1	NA	CASSANRAGGTEAFF	TGTGCCAGCAGTGCAAACAGGGCGGGTGGGACTGAAGCTTTCTTT
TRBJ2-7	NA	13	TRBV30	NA	CAWRRTASYEQYF	TGTGCCTGGAGACGGACTGCCTCCTACGAGCAGTACTTC
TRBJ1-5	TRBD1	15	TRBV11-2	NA	CASSVGTASNQPQHF	TGTGCCAGCAGCGTAGGGACAGCCAGCAATCAGCCCCAGCATTTT
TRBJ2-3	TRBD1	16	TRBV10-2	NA	CASRLSGTGSTDTQYF	TGCGCCAGTCGGCTCTCCGGGACAGGAAGCACAGATACGCAGTATTTT
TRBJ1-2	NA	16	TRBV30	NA	CAWSLYRGVANYGYTF	TGTGCCTGGAGTTTATATCGGGGGGTGGCTAACTATGGCTACACCTTC
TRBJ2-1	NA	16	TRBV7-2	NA	CASSLIPPGTYNEQFF	TGTGCCAGCAGCTTAATCCCGCCGGGGACGTACAATGAGCAGTTCTTC
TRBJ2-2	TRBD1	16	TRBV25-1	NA	CASSDQTGSNTGELFF	TGTGCCAGCAGTGACCAGACAGGGAGTAACACCGGGGAGCTGTTTTTT
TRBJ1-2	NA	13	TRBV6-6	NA	CASSYFGGHGYTF	TGTGCCAGCAGTTACTTTGGGGGCCATGGCTACACCTTC
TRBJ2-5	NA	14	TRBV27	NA	CASSFAGHQETQYF	TGTGCCAGCAGTTTCGCGGGACACCAAGAGACCCAGTACTTC
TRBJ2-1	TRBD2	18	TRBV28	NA	CASSPQEPTSGAPNEQFF	TGTGCCAGCAGTCCCCAAGAACCGACTAGCGGGGCACCCAATGAGCAGTTCTTC
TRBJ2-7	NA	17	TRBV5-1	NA	CASSLGTTGDPPYEQYF	TGCGCCAGCAGCTTGGGGACTACAGGAGATCCACCCTACGAGCAGTACTTC
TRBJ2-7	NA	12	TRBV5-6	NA	CASSLFGYEQYF	TGTGCCAGCAGCTTGTTCGGCTACGAGCAGTACTTC
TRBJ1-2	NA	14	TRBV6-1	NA	CASRLVAANYGYTF	TGTGCCAGCAGACTAGTTGCGGCGAACTATGGCTACACCTTC
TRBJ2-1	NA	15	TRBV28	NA	CASQKGSDSYNEQFF	TGTGCCAGCCAGAAGGGAAGCGACTCCTACAATGAGCAGTTCTTC
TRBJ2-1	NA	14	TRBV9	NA	CASSVEVGYNEQFF	TGTGCCAGCAGCGTAGAAGTAGGCTACAATGAGCAGTTCTTC